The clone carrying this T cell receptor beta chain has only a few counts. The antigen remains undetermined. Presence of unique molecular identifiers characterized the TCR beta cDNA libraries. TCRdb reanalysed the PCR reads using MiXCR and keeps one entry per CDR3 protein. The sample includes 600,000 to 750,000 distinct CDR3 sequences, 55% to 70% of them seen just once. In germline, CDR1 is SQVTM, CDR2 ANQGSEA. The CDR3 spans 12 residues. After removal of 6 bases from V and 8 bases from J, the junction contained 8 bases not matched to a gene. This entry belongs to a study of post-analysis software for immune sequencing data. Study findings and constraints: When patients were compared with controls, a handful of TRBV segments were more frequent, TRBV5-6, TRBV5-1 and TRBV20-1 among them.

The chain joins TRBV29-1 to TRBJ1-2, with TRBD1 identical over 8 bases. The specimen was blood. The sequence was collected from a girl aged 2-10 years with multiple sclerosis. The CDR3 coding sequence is TGCAGCGTCCCCCAGGGGGCGGGAGGCTACACCTTC. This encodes CSVPQGAGGYTF.